The 21 T cell receptor beta chains in this list originate from one sample, sequenced in a study of metastatic and nonmetastatic thyroid tumors. No patient had received any treatment before thyroid surgery. MiXCR re-clonotyped the PCR reads for TCRdb. The table has 45,000 to 50,000 clones, roughly 23% seen once. Material for sequencing was blood. The receptors originated from a male donor with papillary thyroid cancer or a benign thyroid nodule (not recorded which). Some clones in this sample may be carry-over from other donors' samples.

This chain links TRBV6-1 with TRBJ2-2, with D uncertain. V was shortened by 1 base and J by 3 bases, with 12 bases between the two germline ends. Germline CDR1 reads MNHNS; CDR2 reads SASEGT. The CDR3 consists of 16 residues. The CDR3 coding sequence is TGTGCCAGCAGTGAAGTTCTCTGGCCCTACACCGGGGAGCTGTTTTTT. It codes for CASSEVLWPYTGELFF.

This clone appeared many times. This chain connects TRBV3-1 to TRBJ2-5, with TRBD2 identical over 12 bases. CDR1 and CDR2 (germline): LGHDT, YNNKEL (reference sequence). The CDR3 totals 18 residues. With 0 bases clipped from V and 5 bases from J, the junction kept 10 bases outside the gene matches. The CDR3 here is CASSQDPGLAGGRETQYF. CDR3 in DNA: TGTGCCAGCAGCCAAGACCCCGGGCTAGCGGGAGGGCGTGAGACCCAGTACTTC.

Comments on this clone: At one end the junction does not follow the germline gene, possibly because of a read error. The chain joins TRBV11-1 to TRBJ2-7, with 12 bases aligning to TRBD2. CDR3 length: 15 amino acids. Germline CDR1 is SGHAT and CDR2 is FQDESV (reference sequence). The CDR3 bases are TGTGCCAGCAGCGCTCTACGACTAGCGGGGGTGGAGCAGTGCTTC. This encodes CASSALRLAGVEQCF. The full variable domain, with the rest looked up from reference TRBV11-1 and TRBJ2-7, is EAEVAQSPRYKITEKSQAVAFWCDPISGHATLYWYRQILGQGPELLVQFQDESVVDDSQLPKDRFSAERLKGVDSTLKIQPAELGDSAMYLCASSALRLAGVEQCFGPGTRLTVT.

This clone is medium-sized by share. The chain couples TRBV6-1 to TRBJ1-2; 7 nucleotides match TRBD1. This CDR3 is built from 16 residues. The J segment lost 0 bases and the V segment lost 2 bases, leaving 6 bases of the junction unmatched. The germline V gene has CDR1 MNHNS and CDR2 SASEGT. As DNA, the CDR3 is TGTGCCAGCAGTGAAACCGGGACAGCATCTAACTATGGCTACACCTTC. Its translation is CASSETGTASNYGYTF.

The J gene is TRBJ2-7, the V gene TRBV18, with TRBD1 identical over 10 bases. CDR3 size: 14 residues. The germline V gene encodes CDR1 KGHSH and CDR2 LQKENI. J was trimmed by 3 bases and V by 4 bases; bases with no gene match: 3. In DNA, the CDR3 is TGTGCCAGCTCACGGACAGGGGGGGACTACGAGCAGTACTTC. This codes for CASSRTGGDYEQYF.

This clone was seen ten or more times. This chain joins TRBV29-1 and TRBJ2-1; D is tentatively TRBD1 or TRBD2 (6 bases each). Trimming cost V 6 bases and J 0 bases, with 15 bases left between them. The CDR3 contains 15 residues. CDR1 is SQVTM and CDR2 is ANQGSEA in the germline V gene. The CDR3 bases are TGCAGCGTGGTGGGACACGGGAGCTCCTACAATGAGCAGTTCTTC. Its translation is CSVVGHGSSYNEQFF.

This clone appeared a few times. This chain uses TRBV6-1 with TRBJ1-6; 9 bases agree with TRBD1. Per the germline V gene, CDR1 is MNHNS and CDR2 is SASEGT. V lost 6 bases and J lost 4; bases outside the gene matches: 4. The CDR3 is 15 residues long. In DNA, the CDR3 is TGTGCCAGCAGACGGGGGACAGGGTATAATTCACCCCTCCACTTT. Amino acid sequence: CASRRGTGYNSPLHF.

In its sample, this clone was seen many times. The chain employs TRBV2 and TRBJ2-7; tentatively, D is TRBD1 (6 bases). V was clipped by 4 bases and J by 6 bases, with 13 bases between them. The germline gives CDR1 SNHLY, CDR2 FYNNEI. The CDR3 loop spans 13 amino acids. Written as DNA, the CDR3 is TGTGCCAGCAGTGTTGGCCAGGGGTTCGAGCAGTACTTC. Encoded protein: CASSVGQGFEQYF.

This clone was detected many times. V gene TRBV20-1 combines with J gene TRBJ2-3, with 7 bases lining up with TRBD2. Per germline, CDR1 DFQATT and CDR2 SNEGSKA (reference sequence). The V gene end was trimmed by 3 bases and the J gene end by 7 bases; junction bases not matched to a gene: 13. The CDR3 is made up of 15 amino acids. CDR3 sequence reads: CSASSPGGRTNTQYF. The CDR3 bases are TGCAGTGCTAGTTCCCCGGGAGGCCGCACGAATACGCAGTATTTT.

This clone was picked up many times. This chain joins TRBV11-2 and TRBJ1-3; a weak D match, TRBD1 (5 bases). This CDR3 is 14 amino acids long. CDR1 SGHAT and CDR2 FQNNGV come from the germline V gene. The V end lost 3 bases, the J end lost 2 bases, and 8 bases lay between the germline ends. As DNA, the CDR3 is TGTGCCAGCAGCTTCACAGGTGCTGGAAACACCATATATTTT. It specifies CASSFTGAGNTIYF.

This clone was observed many times. V is TRBV4-2 and J is TRBJ2-3; D remains ambiguous. Trimming cost V 3 bases and J 2 bases, with 15 bases left between them. Germline V gives CDR1 LGHNA, CDR2 YNFKEQ. The length of the CDR3 is 16 residues. The CDR3 here is CASSHSGRLTTDTQYF. The DNA of the CDR3 is TGTGCCAGCAGCCATTCCGGACGGCTGACCACAGATACGCAGTATTTT.

About this clone itself: The conserved closing phenylalanine or tryptophan is absent in this CDR3, likely reflecting a read error. V is TRBV18 and J is TRBJ2-7, with a tentative D call TRBD1 (6 bases). In germline, CDR1 is KGHSH, CDR2 LQKENI. V gave up 1 base and J gave up 5 bases, with 9 bases separating them. The CDR3 has 13 residues. CDR3 coding DNA: TGTGCCAGCTCACCACAAGAGGGGGACGAGCAGTACCTC. Translating gives CASSPQEGDEQYL.

The genes are TRBV5-1 and TRBJ2-1, with D uncertain. From germline, CDR1 is SGHRS and CDR2 YFSETQ. The V end lost 4 bases, the J end lost 6 bases, and 17 bases lay between the germline ends. This CDR3 region has 15 residues. The CDR3 DNA sequence: TGCGCCAGCAGCGAAACTTTGCACTCAGGCAATGAGCAGTTCTTC. It yields the protein CASSETLHSGNEQFF.

In DNA, the CDR3 is TGTGCCAGCAGTACGGGACTAGCACGTGAGCAGTACTTC. Its protein product is CASSTGLAREQYF. V gene TRBV6-4 combines with J gene TRBJ2-7, with 9 bases fitting TRBD2. V lost 5 bases and J lost 7; bases outside the gene matches: 6. The germline V gene has CDR1 MRHNA and CDR2 SNTAGT. The CDR3 has 13 amino acids.

This clone was counted ten times or more. This chain joins TRBV12-3 or TRBV12-4 and TRBJ2-7, with D perhaps TRBD2 (5 bases). This CDR3 has 16 amino acids. Trimming cost V 4 bases and J 3 bases, with 19 bases left between them. CDR3 sequence reads: CASSSAPSGEGYEQYF. As DNA, the CDR3 is TGTGCCAGCAGTTCTGCCCCGAGCGGTGAGGGCTACGAGCAGTACTTC.

With respect to this clone: This may come from a read error, since a much larger clone is one base off. The V call is TRBV15, the J call TRBJ1-1, with D possibly being TRBD1 (5 bases). Germline CDR1 is LNHNV and CDR2 is YYDKDF (reference sequence). Trimming removed 0 bases from V and 8 bases from J, with 13 bases in between. The CDR3 is 14 amino acids. The CDR3 coding sequence is TGTGCCACCAGCAGAGATGGGGCCGCTGTGGAAGCTTTCTTT. This gives the protein CATSRDGAAVEAFF.

This clone showed up many times. For the CDR3, the DNA is TGTGCCAGCAGCCAACCCTCGGGACAGGACGAAGCTTTCTTT. Residues: CASSQPSGQDEAFF. This sequence joins TRBV3-1 and TRBJ1-1; 8 bases match TRBD1. The CDR3 contains 14 residues. The V gene end was trimmed by 2 bases and the J gene end by 8 bases; junction bases not matched to a gene: 7. CDR1 is LGHDT and CDR2 is YNNKEL in the germline V gene (reference sequence).

This clone has a handful of counts. V is TRBV20-1 and J is TRBJ1-5; possible D gene TRBD1, 5 bases. The CDR3 loop spans 15 amino acids. V was pared by 0 bases and J by 7 bases, with 16 bases between. Germline CDR1 reads DFQATT; CDR2 reads SNEGSKA (reference sequence). The CDR3 here is CSAREPGGIRQPQHF. The CDR3 DNA reads as TGCAGTGCTAGAGAACCTGGGGGGATAAGGCAGCCCCAGCATTTT.

This clone was seen many times. This may be a read error, as it is one base from a much larger clone. J is TRBJ1-2 and V is TRBV28, with D perhaps matching TRBD1 (6 bases). This CDR3 is built from 15 residues. V dropped 2 bases and J dropped 6 bases, with 16 bases sitting between them. Looked up from germline, CDR1 is MDHEN and CDR2 is SYDVKM. CDR3 DNA sequence: TGTGCCAGCAGTTTAGACAGGAGGCGCGTAAATGGCTACACCTTC. This encodes CASSLDRRRVNGYTF.

The J gene is TRBJ1-5, the V gene TRBV5-1, with TRBD1 identical over 8 bases. With 4 bases clipped from V and 6 bases from J, the junction kept 6 bases outside the gene matches. The CDR3 has 14 amino acids. CDR1 and CDR2 from the germline V gene are SGHRS and YFSETQ. The CDR3 DNA is TGCGCCAGCAGCGTTTGGACAGGGCCTCAGCCCCAGCATTTT. This sequence encodes CASSVWTGPQPQHF. The full variable domain, rest sourced from reference TRBV5-1 and TRBJ1-5, is KAGVTQTPRYLIKTRGQQVTLSCSPISGHRSVSWYQQTPGQGLQFLFEYFSETQRNKGNFPGRFSGRQFSNSRSEMNVSTLELGDSALYLCASSVWTGPQPQHFGDGTRLSIL.

This clone was seen many times. The genes are TRBV10-3 and TRBJ2-1; TRBD1 matches 9 bases. Germline CDR1 ENHRY, CDR2 SYGVKD. The CDR3 contains 15 residues. V shed 4 bases and J 1 base; nucleotides not matched to a gene: 2. CDR3 sequence: CAISGGQGSYNEQFF. In DNA, the CDR3 is TGTGCCATCAGTGGGGGACAGGGTTCCTACAATGAGCAGTTCTTC.